This T cell receptor (beta chain) was sequenced during a study of blood T cell repertoires in COVID-19. Background on the study: Collection of acute and convalescent COVID-19 samples took place in the United States, Italy and Spain. Sample material is recorded as cDNA or gDNA derived from T cells, B-cell-depleted T cells, or PBMCs.

Authors' data handling: The authors estimated nucleated cell counts from reference gene primer amplification. Assay: immunoSEQ multiplex PCR; the TCRdb copy retains only in-frame clones and omits some. V, J and clone size are those of that table, while D and trimming were read from the DNA. The repertoire has 85,000 to 95,000 clones, 89% of them found once; the top ten carry about 4.9%. The TCR comes from a man aged 60 to 75 with COVID-19, enrolled during active disease. Input material: peripheral blood.

CDR3 DNA: TGTGCCAGCAGCCTAATACCACACGGGACTAGCGGGAGCGGAGATACGCAGTATTTT. As protein: CASSLIPHGTSGSGDTQYF. This chain joins TRBV7-6 and TRBJ2-3; 14 bases match TRBD2. Germline CDR1 is SGHVS and CDR2 is FNYEAQ. The CDR3 runs 19 residues. V lost 5 bases, J lost 5 bases, and 15 bases stayed unmatched.